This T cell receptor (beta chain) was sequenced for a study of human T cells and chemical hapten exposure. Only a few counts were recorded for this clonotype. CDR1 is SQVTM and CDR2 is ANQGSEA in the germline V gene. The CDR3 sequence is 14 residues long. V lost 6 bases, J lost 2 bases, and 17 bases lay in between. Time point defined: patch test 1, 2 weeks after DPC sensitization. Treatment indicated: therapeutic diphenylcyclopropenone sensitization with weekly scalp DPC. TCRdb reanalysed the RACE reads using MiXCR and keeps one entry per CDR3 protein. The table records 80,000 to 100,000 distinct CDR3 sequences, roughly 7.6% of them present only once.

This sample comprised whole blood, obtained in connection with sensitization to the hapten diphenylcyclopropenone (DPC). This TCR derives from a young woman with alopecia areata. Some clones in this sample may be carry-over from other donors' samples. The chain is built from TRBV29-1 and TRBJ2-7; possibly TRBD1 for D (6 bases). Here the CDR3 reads CSVGLQGRTYEQYF. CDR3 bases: TGCAGCGTCGGACTTCAGGGGCGTACCTACGAGCAGTACTTC.